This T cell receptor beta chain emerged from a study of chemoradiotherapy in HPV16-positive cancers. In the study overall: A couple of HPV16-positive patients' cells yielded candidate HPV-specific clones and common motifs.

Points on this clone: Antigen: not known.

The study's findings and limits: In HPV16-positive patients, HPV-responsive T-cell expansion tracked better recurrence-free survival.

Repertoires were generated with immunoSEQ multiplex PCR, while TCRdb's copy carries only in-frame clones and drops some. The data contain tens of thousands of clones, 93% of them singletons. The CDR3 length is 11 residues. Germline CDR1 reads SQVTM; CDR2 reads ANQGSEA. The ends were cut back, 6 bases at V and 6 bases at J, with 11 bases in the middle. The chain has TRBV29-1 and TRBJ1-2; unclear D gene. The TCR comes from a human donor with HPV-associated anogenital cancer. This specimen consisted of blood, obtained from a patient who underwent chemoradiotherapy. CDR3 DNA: TGCAGCGTCGAAAAGATGGATGGCTACACCTTC. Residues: CSVEKMDGYTF.